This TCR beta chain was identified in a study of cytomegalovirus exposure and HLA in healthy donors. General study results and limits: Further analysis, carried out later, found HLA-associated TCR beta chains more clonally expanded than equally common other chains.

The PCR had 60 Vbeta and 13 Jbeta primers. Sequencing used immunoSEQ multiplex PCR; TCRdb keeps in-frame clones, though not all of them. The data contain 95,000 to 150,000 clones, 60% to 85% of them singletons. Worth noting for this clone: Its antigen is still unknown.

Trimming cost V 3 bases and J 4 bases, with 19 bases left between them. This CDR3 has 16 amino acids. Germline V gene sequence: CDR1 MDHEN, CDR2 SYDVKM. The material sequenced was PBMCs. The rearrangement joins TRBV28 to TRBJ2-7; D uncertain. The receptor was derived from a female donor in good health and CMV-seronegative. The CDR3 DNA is TGTGCCAGCAGTTTTTCCTTGGTACTCCTTACTTACGAGCAGTACTTC. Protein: CASSFSLVLLTYEQYF.